This TCR beta chain was captured by sequencing in a study of patients and donors after allogeneic stem cell transplantation. MiXCR, run by TCRdb on the RT-PCR reads, gives a single entry per CDR3 protein. The table includes a few hundred thousand distinct CDR3 sequences, over 12% detected once. The sample holds a few counts of this clonotype. The CDR3 consists of 13 residues. V lost 4 bases and J lost 4, with 11 bases in between. Germline V gene lookup returns CDR1 LGHDT and CDR2 YNNKEL (reference sequence). Sequenced input: blood, either unsorted or a sorted T cell fraction (not recorded which). The clonotype was recovered from a human donor who was either an allogeneic HSCT recipient or a stem cell or donor lymphocyte infusion donor (not recorded which). It is not recorded whose cells these are; they may come from a transplant donor. J is TRBJ2-7 and V is TRBV3-1, with D perhaps matching TRBD1 (5 bases). The CDR3 nucleotides read TGTGCCAGCAGCCCCCCAACAGGTTACGAGCAGTACTTC. It yields the protein CASSPPTGYEQYF.